The rows below give T cell receptor beta chains drawn from one sample of a study of graft-versus-host responses after intestinal transplantation. Assay: immunoSEQ multiplex PCR; the TCRdb copy retains only in-frame clones and omits some. The profile shows approximately 100,000 clones, more than 70% of them singletons. The sample here was PBMCs, taken 255 days after intestinal transplant. Source of these receptors: a human patient who received an intestinal transplant, so some T cells may come from the graft donor. Each CDR3 is given with its conserved first and last residue. D genes are given only for firm matches. Clone size is given for some rows only: seen once, a few or many times, or a class if the clone is expanded.

j_gene	abundance	v_gene	d_gene	CDR3nt	CDR3aa
TRBJ1-4	.	TRBV5-1	TRBD1	TGCGCCAGCAGCCCTGGGACAGGGGGCGCCGAAAATGAAAAACTGTTTTTT	CASSPGTGGAENEKLFF
TRBJ2-7	.	TRBV18	.	TGTGCCAGCTCCGACGACCCTGACAGGAGCTCCTACGAGCAGTACTTC	CASSDDPDRSSYEQYF
TRBJ2-3	.	TRBV7-8	.	TGTGCCAGCAGCTTAGCTTTGGCTGATCCAGCCGGAGATACGCAGTATTTT	CASSLALADPAGDTQYF
TRBJ2-2	few	TRBV6-1	.	TGTGCCAGCAGTGAAGCGCCCGATAACACCGGGGAGCTGTTTTTT	CASSEAPDNTGELFF
TRBJ2-6	.	TRBV2	.	TGTGCCAGCAGTGTAGGCTCTGGGGCCAACGTCCTGACTTTC	CASSVGSGANVLTF
TRBJ1-4	.	TRBV29-1	TRBD1	TGCAGCGCGCAGGGGCAGGGGGCAACTAATGAAAAACTGTTTTTT	CSAQGQGATNEKLFF
TRBJ2-6	.	TRBV14	.	TGTGCCAGCAGCCAAGTGCAAGGAGTCGTCGGGGCCAACGTCCTGACTTTC	CASSQVQGVVGANVLTF
TRBJ2-1	.	TRBV5-1	TRBD2	TGCGCCAGCAGCTGGGGGACTAGCGGGTACAATGAGCAGTTCTTC	CASSWGTSGYNEQFF
TRBJ2-3	.	TRBV7-8	.	TGTGCCAGCAGACCGGCGGGGTTGGGGTGGGATACGCAGTATTTT	CASRPAGLGWDTQYF
TRBJ2-3	once	TRBV28	TRBD2	TGTGCCAGCAGGATCACACTAGCGGGCTGGGGAGATACGCAGTATTTT	CASRITLAGWGDTQYF
TRBJ1-1	.	TRBV28	.	TGTGCCAGCAGTTTAGATTCAGGGAGGCCCACTGAAGCTTTCTTT	CASSLDSGRPTEAFF
TRBJ1-3	.	TRBV7-6	.	TGTGCCAGCAGCTGGGACTCTGGAAACACCATATATTTT	CASSWDSGNTIYF
TRBJ2-3	.	TRBV28	.	TGTGCCAGCAGTTTCGTGGGGGGCACAGGAACAGATACGCAGTATTTT	CASSFVGGTGTDTQYF
TRBJ1-2	.	TRBV4-1	TRBD1	TGCGCCAGCAGCCAAGATGTTACAGGGGCGAGGGCCCCTTATGGCTACACCTTC	CASSQDVTGARAPYGYTF
TRBJ1-2	.	TRBV7-3	.	TGTGCCAGCAGCTTACCCAGGGGTGAGAACTATGGCTACACCTTC	CASSLPRGENYGYTF
TRBJ1-5	.	TRBV4-1	.	TGCGCCAGCAGCCAAGATGGGGGGGCGGGTCAGCCCCAGCATTTT	CASSQDGGAGQPQHF
TRBJ2-2	once	TRBV29-1	.	TGCAGCGTTGCGATGTTCCTTGCCGGGGAGCTGTTTTTT	CSVAMFLAGELFF
TRBJ2-1	.	TRBV6-1	.	TGTGCCAGCTTAGGGGGTGTGATTACCTACAATGAGCAGTTCTTC	CASLGGVITYNEQFF
TRBJ1-2	.	TRBV28	.	TGTGCCAGCAGTCCCGCGGGGAGGCCCATAGCTAACTATGGCTACACCTTC	CASSPAGRPIANYGYTF
TRBJ2-2	few	TRBV6-4	TRBD1	TGTGCCAGCAGCTCCGGGACAGGGGACACCGGGGAGCTGTTTTTT	CASSSGTGDTGELFF
TRBJ1-1	.	TRBV5-1	.	TGCGCCAGCAGCTTGGAAGGGCGCCCTCTGAACACTGAAGCTTTCTTT	CASSLEGRPLNTEAFF
TRBJ2-1	.	TRBV29-1	.	TGCAGCGTTGCGGGGGTGAGTGAGCAGTTCTTC	CSVAGVSEQFF
TRBJ1-1	.	TRBV19	.	TGTGCCAGTAGTATAGATCCCAATACAGGGTTTGAGGAAGCTTTCTTT	CASSIDPNTGFEEAFF
TRBJ2-1	.	TRBV5-1	.	TGCGCCAGCAGCCCTTCTGGCGGGGGCAATTACAATGAGCAGTTCTTC	CASSPSGGGNYNEQFF
TRBJ2-2	.	TRBV2	TRBD2	TGTGCCAGGGCCTACGGGGAGTTAGCGGGGGGTTCGAACACCGGGGAGCTGTTTTTT	CARAYGELAGGSNTGELFF
TRBJ2-3	.	TRBV5-1	.	TGCGCCAGCAGTGCCCTGGCAGACGCCTCCACAGATACGCAGTATTTT	CASSALADASTDTQYF
TRBJ2-7	.	TRBV6-1	TRBD1	TGTGCCAGCAGTGAAGCGGCGGGACAGGCCTACGAGCAGTACTTC	CASSEAAGQAYEQYF
TRBJ2-7	.	TRBV19	TRBD2	TGTGCCAGTAGTAGTGTGGTTAGCGGGATTTACGAGCAGTACTTC	CASSSVVSGIYEQYF
TRBJ1-1	few	TRBV10-3	.	TGTGCCATCAGGGGCAACGGGAACACTGAAGCTTTCTTT	CAIRGNGNTEAFF
TRBJ1-2	.	TRBV9	.	TGTGCCAGCAGCGTGGGGGGCGGTGGTGGCTACACCTTC	CASSVGGGGGYTF
TRBJ2-1	.	TRBV28	.	TGTGCCAGCAGTTTAGGGCAGGCCTCCTACAATGAGCAGTTCTTC	CASSLGQASYNEQFF
TRBJ2-6	few	TRBV10-3	.	TGTGCCATCAGTGAATCGGGAATCGGGGCCAACGTCCTGACTTTC	CAISESGIGANVLTF
TRBJ2-2	.	TRBV2	TRBD1	TGTGCCAGCGGTCGGACAGGGGGCATCTTCGACACCGGGGAGCTGTTTTTT	CASGRTGGIFDTGELFF
TRBJ1-5	.	TRBV27	.	TGTGCCAGCAGTTTACGTGGGACACATAATCAGCCCCAGCATTTT	CASSLRGTHNQPQHF
TRBJ2-7	.	TRBV10-3	.	TGTGCCATCCGGGCGGCAGGGGGGTCCTACGAGCAGTACTTC	CAIRAAGGSYEQYF
TRBJ2-3	.	TRBV7-8	.	TGTGCCAGCAGCTTTCAGTCCAGGTCCACAGATACGCAGTATTTT	CASSFQSRSTDTQYF
TRBJ1-6	.	TRBV7-3	TRBD1	TGTGCCAGCAGCAGTACCGGGACAGGGTTATCACCCCTCCACTTT	CASSSTGTGLSPLHF
TRBJ1-4	.	TRBV4-1	TRBD1	TGCGCCAGCAGCCAAGTTTTGAGGGGGCGAAAACTGTTTTTT	CASSQVLRGRKLFF
TRBJ2-5	.	TRBV9	.	TGTGCCAGCAGCGTAGGGGTGGTCCCACAATTAGAGACCCAGTACTTC	CASSVGVVPQLETQYF
TRBJ2-3	.	TRBV4-2	.	TGTGCCAGCAGCCCAGGTCCGGTCACAGATACGCAGTATTTT	CASSPGPVTDTQYF
TRBJ2-7	.	TRBV5-8	TRBD1	TGTGCCAGCAGCCCCCGGTCGACAGGGGCCTCCTACGAGCAGTACTTC	CASSPRSTGASYEQYF
TRBJ2-3	.	TRBV10-3	TRBD2	TGTGCCATCACCTCGGGGGGGAGCACAGATACGCAGTATTTT	CAITSGGSTDTQYF
TRBJ1-6	.	TRBV27	.	TGTGCCAGCGGCCAGACGGGGTCCGCGCAGTCACCCCTCCACTTT	CASGQTGSAQSPLHF
TRBJ1-6	.	TRBV6-1	TRBD1	TGTGCCAGCAGTGAAATGGGAAGGACAGGGCACGGTTCACCCCTCCACTTT	CASSEMGRTGHGSPLHF
TRBJ1-1	few	TRBV7-9	.	TGTGCCAGCAGCTTCGACTTTTCTGAAGCTTTCTTT	CASSFDFSEAFF
TRBJ1-5	.	TRBV27	.	TGTGCCAGCAGTTTGGGGGGGGACAATCAGCCCCAGCATTTT	CASSLGGDNQPQHF
TRBJ2-2	once	TRBV7-2	TRBD1	TGTGCCAGCAGCTTAGCGAGACAGGGAAGGACCGGGGAGCTGTTTTTT	CASSLARQGRTGELFF
TRBJ2-4	.	TRBV19	TRBD1	TGTGCCAGTAGTTTCCGGACAGGGAAGGACATTCAGTACTTC	CASSFRTGKDIQYF
TRBJ1-2	few	TRBV6-1	TRBD1	TGTGCCAGCAGTCCCATGGAGGACAGGGGAGAAGGCTACACCTTC	CASSPMEDRGEGYTF
TRBJ2-5	.	TRBV19	.	TGTGCCAGTAAAGGGGGAGAGACCCAGTACTTC	CASKGGETQYF
TRBJ2-5	.	TRBV7-8	.	TGTGCCAGCAGCTTAGAGTGGGAAGAGACCCAGTACTTC	CASSLEWEETQYF
TRBJ1-5	.	TRBV5-1	.	TGCGCCAGCATCACCCTACCCCAGAATCAGCCCCAGCATTTT	CASITLPQNQPQHF
TRBJ1-5	.	TRBV2	.	TGTGCCAGCCTAGGACAACAGGTGGAAAATCAGCCCCAGCATTTT	CASLGQQVENQPQHF
TRBJ2-1	.	TRBV7-3	TRBD1	TGTGCCAGCAGCTCGGGACAGGGACCCTACAATGAGCAGTTCTTC	CASSSGQGPYNEQFF
TRBJ2-7	few	TRBV9	.	TGTGCCAGCAGCGTAGCATCGGCGGGCTGGGGCGAGCAGTACTTC	CASSVASAGWGEQYF